These 26 T cell receptor beta chains share one sample of origin, sequenced in a study of blood T cell repertoires in COVID-19. The protocol was immunoSEQ multiplex PCR, while the TCRdb copy is restricted to in-frame clones and leaves out a portion. The table lists 80,000 or so clones, around nine tenths of them singletons, with 2% to 3% in the top ten. Sequencing was performed on peripheral blood. The receptors derive from a man aged 45-65 years with acute or convalescent COVID-19.

In this sample, this clone turned up once. V and J are TRBV19 and TRBJ1-1; a weak D match, TRBD1 (6 bases). The V end lost 5 bases, the J end lost 5 bases, and 18 bases lay between the germline ends. The CDR3 extends over 15 amino acids. Germline-derived CDR1 and CDR2 are LNHDA and SQIVND (reference sequence). The CDR3 nucleotides are TGTGCCAGTAGTTCACAGGGAGGGGGATGGACTGAAGCTTTCTTT. Protein product: CASSSQGGGWTEAFF. Filled out from reference TRBV19 and TRBJ1-1, the complete variable domain reads DGGITQSPKYLFRKEGQNVTLSCEQNLNHDAMYWYRQDPGQGLRLIYYSQIVNDFQKGDIAEGYSVSREKKESFPLTVTSAQKNPTAFYLCASSSQGGGWTEAFFGQGTRLTVV.

This clone was found a few times. V usage is TRBV2 and J usage is TRBJ2-3; a weak D match, TRBD2 (5 bases). The V end lost 7 bases, the J end lost 4 bases, and 12 bases lay between the germline ends. CDR3 length: 13 amino acids. In germline, CDR1 is SNHLY, CDR2 FYNNEI. CDR3 residues: CASKRSFADTQYF. CDR3 coding DNA: TGTGCCAGCAAGCGGAGTTTTGCAGATACGCAGTATTTT.

This sequence joins TRBV29-1 and TRBJ1-2, with D perhaps TRBD1 (6 bases). The germline gives CDR1 SQVTM, CDR2 ANQGSEA. The CDR3 has 13 amino acids. Trimming left V 6 bases short and J 6 bases short, with 17 bases between. This chain's CDR3 is CSVDVRGGDGYTF. The CDR3 bases are TGCAGCGTGGACGTCAGGGGTGGAGATGGCTACACCTTC.

This chain connects TRBV14 to TRBJ2-7; possibly TRBD2 for D (6 bases). Germline loops: CDR1 SGHDN, CDR2 FVKESK. The CDR3 length is 14 residues. Trimming took 1 base from V and 7 from J, leaving 14 bases between them. The CDR3 reads CASSQAGSLAEQYF. The CDR3 bases are TGTGCCAGCAGCCAAGCGGGGTCCCTAGCGGAGCAGTACTTC.

The chain has TRBV9 and TRBJ2-1, with D perhaps matching TRBD1 (5 bases). V lost 3 bases and J 7 bases, leaving 14 bases between the germline ends. The CDR3 contains 14 residues. The germline CDR1 and CDR2 sequences are SGDLS and YYNGEE. CDR3: CASSDRTGGNEQFF. CDR3 nucleotides: TGTGCCAGCAGCGACAGGACGGGCGGTAATGAGCAGTTCTTC.

This chain uses TRBV3-1 (or the pseudogene TRBV3-2) with TRBJ1-2; D is unclear. This CDR3 is built from 13 residues. The germline V gene has CDR1 LGHDT and CDR2 YNNKEL (reference sequence). V was shortened by 8 bases and J by 5 bases, with 15 bases between the two germline ends. The CDR3 loop is CASEGGRWYGYTF. CDR3 sequence (DNA): TGTGCCAGCGAAGGAGGCAGATGGTATGGCTACACCTTC.

The chain links TRBV9 to TRBJ1-5; a weak D match, TRBD1 (6 bases). Trimming shortened V by 3 bases and J by 0 bases, and 10 bases separated the two germline ends. The CDR3 spans 15 residues. Germline CDR1 and CDR2: SGDLS and YYNGEE. The chain's CDR3 is CASSDRADSNQPQHF. CDR3 DNA sequence: TGTGCCAGCAGCGACAGGGCGGATAGCAATCAGCCCCAGCATTTT.

The rearrangement links TRBV7-6 to TRBJ2-2, with TRBD2 identical over 10 bases. Looked up from germline, CDR1 is SGHVS and CDR2 is FNYEAQ. After removal of 2 bases from V and 6 bases from J, the junction contained 3 bases not matched to a gene. CDR3 size: 15 residues. Here the CDR3 DNA reads TGTGCCAGCAGCTTATCAGCGGGGGGGCCCGGGGAGCTGTTTTTT. Amino acids: CASSLSAGGPGELFF.

The chain recombines TRBV20-1 with TRBJ2-5, with a tentative D call TRBD2 (6 bases). Germline V gene data show CDR1 as DFQATT and CDR2 as SNEGSKA (reference sequence). The CDR3 is 16 residues long. V lost 3 bases to trimming and J lost 1 base, with 18 bases between them. The CDR3: CSASPPGRRGQETQYF. The CDR3 DNA is TGCAGTGCTAGTCCGCCTGGACGGAGGGGCCAAGAGACCCAGTACTTC.

The chain is built from TRBV2 and TRBJ2-1; TRBD1 matches 8 bases. Looked up from germline, CDR1 is SNHLY and CDR2 is FYNNEI. The CDR3 covers 14 residues. The trim removed 7 bases at V and 3 bases at J, leaving 5 bases unmatched. CDR3 protein: CASNDRGNYNEQFF. CDR3 nucleotide sequence: TGTGCCAGCAACGACAGGGGAAACTACAATGAGCAGTTCTTC.

V is TRBV14 and J is TRBJ1-1; perhaps TRBD1 as D (6 bases). V shed 5 bases and J shed 0 bases, with 13 bases lying between them. The CDR3 covers 15 residues. Germline V gene data show CDR1 as SGHDN and CDR2 as FVKESK. The CDR3 DNA follows: TGTGCCAGCAGCAAACAGGGCGCGGTGAACACTGAAGCTTTCTTT. Protein: CASSKQGAVNTEAFF.

The rearrangement links TRBV7-9 to TRBJ1-1, with 7 bases fitting TRBD1. CDR1 SEHNR and CDR2 FQNEAQ come from the germline V gene (reference sequence). The CDR3 is made up of 15 amino acids. The ends lost 2 bases at V and 1 base at J; junction bases unmatched: 4. CDR3 amino acids: CASSLPGQRNTEAFF. Written as DNA, the CDR3 is TGTGCCAGCAGCTTACCGGGACAGAGGAACACTGAAGCTTTCTTT.

The chain carries TRBV6-2 or TRBV6-3 and TRBJ2-3; TRBD1 matches 8 bases. Germline lookup yields CDR1 MNHEY and CDR2 SVGEGT. J lost 1 base, V lost 5 bases, and 5 bases had no gene match. The CDR3 runs to 15 residues. CDR3 residues: CASSPWTGRTDTQYF. CDR3 nucleotide sequence: TGTGCCAGCAGTCCCTGGACAGGGCGCACAGATACGCAGTATTTT.

The chain recombines TRBV6-1 with TRBJ2-3; 11 nucleotides match TRBD2. Per germline, CDR1 MNHNS and CDR2 SASEGT. J gave up 1 base and V 2 bases, and 2 bases lay outside the gene matches. This CDR3 region has 16 residues. The CDR3: CASSELAGGRTDTQYF. The CDR3 coding sequence is TGTGCCAGCAGTGAACTAGCGGGAGGACGCACAGATACGCAGTATTTT.

V and J are TRBV5-5 and TRBJ2-2; tentatively, D is TRBD1 (7 bases). The germline V gene has CDR1 SGHKS and CDR2 YYEKEE (reference sequence). Deletions cut 4 bases from V and 5 bases from J, with 15 bases between. The CDR3 loop spans 15 amino acids. CDR3 residues: CASSPSQGRTGELFF. The CDR3 DNA reads TGTGCCAGCAGCCCATCACAGGGGAGGACCGGGGAGCTGTTTTTT.

This chain uses TRBV6-1 with TRBJ2-1; TRBD1 is a possible D gene (6 bases). Germline CDR1 reads MNHNS; CDR2 reads SASEGT. This CDR3 comprises 13 residues. The V end lost 2 bases, the J end lost 7 bases, and 9 bases lay between the germline ends. CDR3 amino acids: CASSERRGNEQFF. CDR3 bases: TGTGCCAGCAGTGAACGAAGGGGGAATGAGCAGTTCTTC.

The count of this clone is one. The chain recombines TRBV6-5 with TRBJ1-1, with D unclear. This CDR3 spans 14 amino acids. V was pared by 6 bases and J by 0 bases, with 11 bases between. The germline CDR1 and CDR2 sequences are MNHEY and SVGAGI. The CDR3 DNA is TGTGCCAGCAGGCAAGATCGGGTGAACACTGAAGCTTTCTTT. Its protein is CASRQDRVNTEAFF.

The CDR3 region is CASSRQGASYEQYF. The CDR3 DNA sequence: TGTGCCAGCAGCCGACAGGGGGCGTCCTACGAGCAGTACTTC. The chain joins TRBV3-1 (or the pseudogene TRBV3-2) to TRBJ2-7; 10 nucleotides line up with TRBD1. The J segment lost 1 base and the V segment lost 4 bases, leaving 1 base of the junction unmatched. Germline CDR1 is LGHDT and CDR2 is YNNKEL (reference sequence). This CDR3 contains 14 residues.

The genes are TRBV19 and TRBJ1-5; TRBD1 is a possible D gene (5 bases). The CDR3 covers 16 residues. V was shortened by 7 bases and J by 6 bases, with 22 bases between the two germline ends. Germline lookup yields CDR1 LNHDA and CDR2 SQIVND (reference sequence). CDR3 sequence reads: CASTIVGGALGQPQHF. The CDR3 coding sequence is TGTGCCAGTACCATCGTAGGAGGGGCACTTGGTCAGCCCCAGCATTTT.

The CDR3, as DNA: TGCAGTGCTAGTGAGGGAGGCGCCCCTGGGGAGCAGTTCTTC. Encoded protein: CSASEGGAPGEQFF. The rearrangement links TRBV20-1 to TRBJ2-1; the D gene is possibly TRBD2 (6 bases). Germline loops: CDR1 DFQATT, CDR2 SNEGSKA (reference sequence). This CDR3 spans 14 amino acids. Trimming cost V 3 bases and J 10 bases, with 19 bases left between them.

The V gene is TRBV5-1, the J gene TRBJ1-5, with 9 bases identical to TRBD1. The germline CDR1 and CDR2 sequences are SGHRS and YFSETQ. Germline trimming cut 0 bases from V and 6 bases from J; bases unmatched to any gene: 4. The CDR3 extends over 15 amino acids. CDR3 sequence: CASSLDGDRAQPQHF. The CDR3 region has the DNA TGCGCCAGCAGCTTGGATGGGGACAGGGCTCAGCCCCAGCATTTT.

This chain connects TRBV29-1 to TRBJ1-4, with 8 bases fitting TRBD1. The junction had 5 bases not matched to a gene; V was cut back by 7 bases and J by 4 bases. This CDR3 has 13 residues. Germline V gene lookup returns CDR1 SQVTM and CDR2 ANQGSEA. The DNA for the CDR3 is TGCAGCGCCCGGGACAGGAATAATGAAAAACTGTTTTTT. Translating it yields CSARDRNNEKLFF.

The chain combines TRBV4-1 with TRBJ2-7, with a possible D match to TRBD1 (6 bases). Germline lookup yields CDR1 MGHRA and CDR2 YSYEKL. The CDR3 has 12 amino acids. The V gene lost 2 bases and the J gene lost 7 bases, with 9 bases spanning the gap. CDR3 sequence (DNA): TGCGCCAGCAGCCAATCGGGGACAGAGCAGTACTTC. It is translated as CASSQSGTEQYF.

The chain employs TRBV2 and TRBJ2-4; perhaps TRBD1 as D (6 bases). Between the trimmed V and J ends, which lost 5 bases and 5 bases, there was a span of 16 bases. The CDR3 totals 15 residues. The germline CDR1 and CDR2 sequences are SNHLY and FYNNEI. For the CDR3, the DNA is TGTGCCAGCAGTCCATTCACTGGGGGCGAAAACATTCAGTACTTC. Translating it yields CASSPFTGGENIQYF.

This chain connects TRBV4-1 to TRBJ2-5, with D unresolved. V was clipped by 3 bases and J by 5 bases, with 22 bases between them. Germline V lookup: CDR1 MGHRA, CDR2 YSYEKL. This CDR3 has 17 residues. As DNA, the CDR3 is TGCGCCAGCAGCCATAACCGCCTTAACAGTGCAGGCGAGACCCAGTACTTC. It translates to CASSHNRLNSAGETQYF.

Notes on this clone: Given the absence of the conserved phenylalanine or tryptophan at the CDR3 end, a read error is likely. The limits of the CDR3 on the DNA are not certain, so only TCRdb's listed CDR3 is given. The chain links TRBV12-3 or TRBV12-4 to TRBJ1-1; the table assigns TRBD1, which was not confirmed against the DNA. The CDR3 spans 13 amino acids, including both terminal residues. The CDR3 spells CASRTGQGSIPVL.